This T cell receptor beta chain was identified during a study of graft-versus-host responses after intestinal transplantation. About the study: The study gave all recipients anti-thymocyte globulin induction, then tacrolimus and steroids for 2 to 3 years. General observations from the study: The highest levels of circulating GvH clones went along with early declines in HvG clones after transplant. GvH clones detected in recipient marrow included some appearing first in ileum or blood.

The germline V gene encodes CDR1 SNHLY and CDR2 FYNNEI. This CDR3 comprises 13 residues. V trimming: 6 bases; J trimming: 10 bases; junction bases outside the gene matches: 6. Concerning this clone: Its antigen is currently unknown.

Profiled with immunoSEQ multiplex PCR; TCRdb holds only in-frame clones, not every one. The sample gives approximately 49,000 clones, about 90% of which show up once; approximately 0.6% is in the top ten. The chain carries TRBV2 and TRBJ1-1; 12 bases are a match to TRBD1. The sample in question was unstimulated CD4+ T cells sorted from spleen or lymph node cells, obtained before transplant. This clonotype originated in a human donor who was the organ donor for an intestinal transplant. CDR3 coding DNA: TGTGCCAGCAGGGGGACAGGGGGCGAGGGAGCTTTCTTT. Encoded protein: CASRGTGGEGAFF.